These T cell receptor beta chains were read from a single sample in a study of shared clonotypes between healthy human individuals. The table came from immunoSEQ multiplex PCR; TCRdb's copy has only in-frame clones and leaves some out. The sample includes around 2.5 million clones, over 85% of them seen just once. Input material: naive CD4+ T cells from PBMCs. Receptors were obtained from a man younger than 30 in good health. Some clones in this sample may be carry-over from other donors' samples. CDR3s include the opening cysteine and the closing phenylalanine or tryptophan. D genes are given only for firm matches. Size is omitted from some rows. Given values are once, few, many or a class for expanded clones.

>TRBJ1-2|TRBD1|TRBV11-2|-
TGTGCCAGCAGCCGGAAAGGACAGGGGTCTAACTATGGCTACACCTTC
CASSRKGQGSNYGYTF
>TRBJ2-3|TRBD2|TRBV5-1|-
TGCGCCAGCAGCTTGGCCGGGACTAGCGCCCCAGATACGCAGTATTTT
CASSLAGTSAPDTQYF
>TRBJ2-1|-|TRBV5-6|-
TGTGCCAGCAGCAGCCCAGGGACGTCCAATGAGCAGTTCTTC
CASSSPGTSNEQFF
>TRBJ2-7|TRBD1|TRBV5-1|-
TGCGCCAGCAGAGGTACAGGGGTGAGCTACGAGCAGTACTTC
CASRGTGVSYEQYF
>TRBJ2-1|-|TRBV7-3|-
TGTGCCAGCAGCTTAGCGGGACCCCTCAATGAGCAGTTCTTC
CASSLAGPLNEQFF
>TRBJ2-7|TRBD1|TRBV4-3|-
TGCGCCAGCAGCCAAGTTCCGGACAGGTTGTACGAGCAGTACTTC
CASSQVPDRLYEQYF
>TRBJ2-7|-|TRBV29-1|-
TGCAGCGTCGCCAGGGCCTACGAGCAGTACTTC
CSVARAYEQYF
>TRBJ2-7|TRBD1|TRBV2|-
TGTGCCAGCGGCCAGACAGGGGCCGAGCAGTACTTC
CASGQTGAEQYF
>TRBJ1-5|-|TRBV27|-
TGTGCCAGCAGTTTTTCAGGGAATCAGCCCCAGCATTTT
CASSFSGNQPQHF
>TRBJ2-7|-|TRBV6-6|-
TGTGCCAGCAGTTACGGAGATGGTGGTCAAGAGCAGTACTTC
CASSYGDGGQEQYF
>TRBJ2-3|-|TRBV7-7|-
TGTGCCAGCCGTGGGGGTCTTACTTCCACAGATACGCAGTATTTT
CASRGGLTSTDTQYF
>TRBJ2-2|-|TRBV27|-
TGTGCCAGCGGGGGCGTGAGCCAGAACACCGGGGAGCTGTTTTTT
CASGGVSQNTGELFF
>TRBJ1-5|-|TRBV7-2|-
TGTGCCAGCAGCGGGGAGGTGGGCCAGCCCCAGCATTTT
CASSGEVGQPQHF
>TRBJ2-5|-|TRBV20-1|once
TGCAGTGCCGGGCAAGTGGAGGAGCAGTACTTC
CSAGQVEEQYF
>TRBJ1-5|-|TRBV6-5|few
TGTGCCAGCAGTTACTCGGGGAGGGACCAGCCCCAGCATTTT
CASSYSGRDQPQHF
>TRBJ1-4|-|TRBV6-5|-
TGTGCCAGCAGCCTTGGACAGCGACAGGAAAAACTGTTTTTT
CASSLGQRQEKLFF
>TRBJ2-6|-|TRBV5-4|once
TGTGCCAGCAGCTTGGTAACGGGCTCCGGGGCCAACGTCCTGACTTTC
CASSLVTGSGANVLTF
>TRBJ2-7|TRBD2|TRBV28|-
TGTGCCAGCAGCCGGACTAGCGGGACTTTGCGGCAGTACTTC
CASSRTSGTLRQYF
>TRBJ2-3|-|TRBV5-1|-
TGCGCCAGCAGCTTGGGAGGAGACACAGATACGCAGTATTTT
CASSLGGDTDTQYF
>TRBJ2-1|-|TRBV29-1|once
TGCAGCGTTGAAGATCTCACTAGAATCCCCCACTACAATGAGCAGTTCTTC
CSVEDLTRIPHYNEQFF
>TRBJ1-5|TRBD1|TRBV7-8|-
TGTGCCAGCAGCTTAGGACAGGGGGCAGGCAATCAGCCCCAGCATTTT
CASSLGQGAGNQPQHF
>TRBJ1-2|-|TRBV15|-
TGTGCCACCAGCATCGGGTCGGGTGGCTACACCTTC
CATSIGSGGYTF
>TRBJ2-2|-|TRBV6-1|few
TGTGCCAGCAGTGCCTACAGCATACCCCCCGGGGAGCTGTTTTTT
CASSAYSIPPGELFF
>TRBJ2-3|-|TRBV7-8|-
TGTGCCAGCGGGCTAGATACGCAGTATTTT
CASGLDTQYF
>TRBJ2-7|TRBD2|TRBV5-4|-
TGTGCCAGCAGCTTGGGGGGACTAGCGGGAGATTACGAGCAGTACTTC
CASSLGGLAGDYEQYF
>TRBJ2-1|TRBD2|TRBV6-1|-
TGTGCCACCTCCCTCGGCGGGAGTCGCAATGAGCAGTTCTTC
CATSLGGSRNEQFF
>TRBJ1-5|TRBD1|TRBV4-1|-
TGCGCCAGCAGCCAGATGGGACAGGGTCGAGGCAATCAGCCCCAGCATTTT
CASSQMGQGRGNQPQHF
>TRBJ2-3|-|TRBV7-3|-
TGTGCCAGCAGCTTACAGGCTATCAGCACAGATACGCAGTATTTT
CASSLQAISTDTQYF
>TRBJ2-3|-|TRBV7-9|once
TGTGCCAGCAGCTTACTATATGGCACAGATACGCAGTATTTT
CASSLLYGTDTQYF
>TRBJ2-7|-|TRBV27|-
TGTGCCAGCAGTTTAATAGGGAGCTACGAGCAGTACTTC
CASSLIGSYEQYF
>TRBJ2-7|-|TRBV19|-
TGTGCCAGTAACACCCCGGGCATACACTACGAGCAGTACTTC
CASNTPGIHYEQYF
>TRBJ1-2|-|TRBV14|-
TGTGCCAGCAGCCAAGATACAGGGCCCCCAATGGGTGGCTACACCTTC
CASSQDTGPPMGGYTF
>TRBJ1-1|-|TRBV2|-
TGTGCCAGCAGGGCAACCGGGACGAACACTGAAGCTTTCTTT
CASRATGTNTEAFF
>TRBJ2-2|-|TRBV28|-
TGTGCCAGCAGTTTTAGAAAGGACGTGGGGGAGCTGTTTTTT
CASSFRKDVGELFF
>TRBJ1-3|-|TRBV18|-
TGTGCCAGCTCACCATTCACCGGGCGGACTTCTGGAAACACCATATATTTT
CASSPFTGRTSGNTIYF
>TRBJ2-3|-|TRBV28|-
TGTGCCAGTTCTAAGAGAACAGTCACAGATACGCAGTATTTT
CASSKRTVTDTQYF
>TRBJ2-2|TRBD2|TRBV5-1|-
TGCGCCAGCAGCTTCCGAGGGAGGGGAACCGGGGAGCTGTTTTTT
CASSFRGRGTGELFF
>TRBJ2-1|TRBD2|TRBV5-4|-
TGTGCCAGCAGCTCCCCGACTAGCGGGAAAGTTTCGTTCTTC
CASSSPTSGKVSFF
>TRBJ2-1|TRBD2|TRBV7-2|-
TGTGCCAGCAGCCCAACTAGCGGGTACTACAATGAGCAGTTCTTC
CASSPTSGYYNEQFF